A single T cell receptor (beta chain) is shown here with its context. Antigen unknown. This record belongs to a study of vaccination effects on CD4 cells after COVID-19. General study findings and limits: No early post-infection timepoints were available in the study, which also included few convalescent patients. Among infection- and vaccine-induced clones, marked clonal contraction occurred late after vaccination.

The length of the CDR3 is 15 residues. Looked up from germline, CDR1 is MNHEY and CDR2 is SMNVEV (reference sequence). Germline trimming cut 4 bases from V and 4 bases from J; bases unmatched to any gene: 6. Antigen-specific CD4+ T cells were expanded with viral peptide pools in the ViraFEST assay before sequencing. Once cultured for approximately 10 days, the cells underwent separation to obtain CD4+ T cells. Each vaccine recipient was nucleocapsid antibody negative and had no prior SARS-CoV-2 infection. Both day 3 and day 7 saw half the medium replaced with IL-2 medium. Only in-frame clones appear in the TCRdb table, and some are missing; sequencing was by immunoSEQ multiplex PCR. The sample has around 25,000 clones; approximately 76% are singletons.

The rearrangement joins TRBV27 to TRBJ1-1; the match to TRBD1 covers 10 bases. This receptor was identified in a human donor who received a COVID-19 vaccine. The sequencing here drew on CD4+ T cells from PBMCs cultured with SARS-CoV-2 spike peptides, taken before COVID-19 vaccination. Here the CDR3 reads CASSWDRGPGTEAFF. The DNA for the CDR3 is TGTGCCAGCAGTTGGGACAGGGGACCGGGCACTGAAGCTTTCTTT.